Given below is one T cell receptor beta chain in context. Germline V gives CDR1 SEHNR, CDR2 FQNEAQ (reference sequence). The CDR3 has 15 amino acids. V lost 5 bases and J lost 3, with 16 bases in between. The data belong to a study of blood T cell repertoires in COVID-19. Categorization into cohorts depended on clinical history that participants reported. Original data processing: Reference gene primer amplification in the assay estimated nucleated cell counts. Data came from immunoSEQ multiplex PCR; TCRdb stores just in-frame clones and leaves some out. V, J and clone size are taken as reported in that table, and D and trimming were inferred from the DNA itself. The data hold 300,000 to 350,000 clones, with approximately 85% observed a single time.

Sample: PBMCs or T cells enriched from blood (not recorded which). This chain joins TRBV7-9 and TRBJ2-5; D might be TRBD1 (5 bases). The TCR originated in a man aged 25-40 years who had recovered from COVID-19. CDR3 nucleotide sequence: TGTGCCAGCAGCCGCCTCGACAGAGCCAAAGAGACCCAGTACTTC. It encodes CASSRLDRAKETQYF.